The rows below give T cell receptor beta chains drawn from one sample of a study of T cells of healthy individuals. MiXCR, applied by TCRdb to the 5' RACE reads, yields one record per CDR3 protein. The data contain 65,000 to 90,000 distinct CDR3 sequences, roughly 5.1% of them seen just once; the ten biggest clones take up roughly 7.1%. The receptors come from a female donor in good health. The CDR3 runs from the conserved cysteine through the conserved F or W. The D gene is left open where the match is weak. Rows give clone size only sometimes, using once, few, many, or a class for an expanded clone.

d_call: TRBD2; v_call: TRBV5-5; clone_size: .; j_call: TRBJ2-2; cdr3_aa: CASSLVRGVRTGELFF; cdr3_nt: TGTGCCAGCAGCTTGGTCCGGGGGGTTCGGACCGGGGAGCTGTTTTTT
d_call: .; v_call: TRBV4-1; clone_size: few; j_call: TRBJ1-2; cdr3_aa: CASSHGDRSQGYTF; cdr3_nt: TGCGCCAGCAGCCATGGAGACAGGTCCCAGGGCTACACCTTC
d_call: TRBD2; v_call: TRBV7-9; clone_size: few; j_call: TRBJ2-1; cdr3_aa: CASSFLTSGAYNEQFF; cdr3_nt: TGTGCCAGCAGCTTCCTTACTAGCGGAGCTTACAATGAGCAGTTCTTC
d_call: TRBD2; v_call: TRBV6-4; clone_size: many; j_call: TRBJ2-1; cdr3_aa: CASGVGTSRHNEQFF; cdr3_nt: TGTGCCAGTGGAGTGGGGACTAGCCGGCACAATGAGCAGTTCTTC
d_call: TRBD2; v_call: TRBV7-8; clone_size: many; j_call: TRBJ2-1; cdr3_aa: CASSLGLGGSEQFF; cdr3_nt: TGTGCCAGCAGTCTGGGGCTGGGCGGGAGTGAGCAGTTCTTC
d_call: .; v_call: TRBV7-2; clone_size: few; j_call: TRBJ1-1; cdr3_aa: CASSLGVGVLEAFF; cdr3_nt: TGTGCCAGCAGCTTAGGTGTAGGGGTGCTCGAAGCTTTCTTT
d_call: TRBD2; v_call: TRBV6-2/TRBV6-3; clone_size: many; j_call: TRBJ2-1; cdr3_aa: CASSYSLAAHGREQFF; cdr3_nt: TGTGCCAGCAGTTACTCATTAGCGGCTCACGGGAGGGAGCAGTTCTTC
d_call: TRBD2; v_call: TRBV2; clone_size: many; j_call: TRBJ2-1; cdr3_aa: CASRRGLAGGVGEQFF; cdr3_nt: TGTGCCAGCAGGAGGGGGCTAGCGGGAGGAGTAGGGGAGCAGTTCTTC
d_call: .; v_call: TRBV7-9; clone_size: few; j_call: TRBJ1-1; cdr3_aa: CASRSQGNTEAFF; cdr3_nt: TGTGCCAGCAGGTCGCAAGGTAACACTGAAGCTTTCTTT
d_call: .; v_call: TRBV10-3; clone_size: many; j_call: TRBJ2-7; cdr3_aa: CAISAGTPYEQYF; cdr3_nt: TGTGCCATCAGTGCCGGGACCCCCTACGAGCAGTACTTC
d_call: .; v_call: TRBV20-1; clone_size: many; j_call: TRBJ2-1; cdr3_aa: CSARGGASTLF; cdr3_nt: TGCAGTGCTAGGGGGGGGGCCAGCACCCTCTTC
d_call: TRBD2; v_call: TRBV6-6; clone_size: many; j_call: TRBJ2-7; cdr3_aa: CASSYSYREVAGEQYF; cdr3_nt: TGTGCCAGCAGTTACTCATACCGGGAGGTAGCGGGCGAGCAGTACTTC
d_call: TRBD1; v_call: TRBV10-3; clone_size: few; j_call: TRBJ2-6; cdr3_aa: CAIRQGASSGANVLTF; cdr3_nt: TGTGCCATCAGACAGGGGGCAAGCTCTGGGGCCAACGTCCTGACTTTC
d_call: TRBD1; v_call: TRBV3-1; clone_size: few; j_call: TRBJ1-1; cdr3_aa: CASSQPGTGGTEAFF; cdr3_nt: TGTGCCAGCAGCCAACCCGGGACAGGCGGCACTGAAGCTTTCTTT
d_call: .; v_call: TRBV6-6; clone_size: many; j_call: TRBJ2-1; cdr3_aa: CASRSGGNPYNEQFF; cdr3_nt: TGTGCCAGCAGATCAGGGGGGAATCCCTACAATGAGCAGTTCTTC
d_call: .; v_call: TRBV12-3/TRBV12-4; clone_size: many; j_call: TRBJ2-7; cdr3_aa: CASSYGQRYEQYF; cdr3_nt: TGTGCCAGCAGTTACGGACAGCGATACGAGCAGTACTTC
d_call: .; v_call: TRBV5-6; clone_size: many; j_call: TRBJ2-5; cdr3_aa: CASTMDGRETQYF; cdr3_nt: TGTGCCAGCACCATGGATGGGCGAGAGACCCAGTACTTC
d_call: TRBD1; v_call: TRBV6-2/TRBV6-3; clone_size: .; j_call: TRBJ2-7; cdr3_aa: CASSPTRTGFYEQYF; cdr3_nt: TGTGCCAGCAGTCCCACGCGGACAGGTTTCTACGAGCAGTACTTC
d_call: TRBD2; v_call: TRBV6-4; clone_size: many; j_call: TRBJ2-1; cdr3_aa: CASSDSLAGQSNEQFF; cdr3_nt: TGTGCCAGCAGTGACTCACTAGCGGGGCAGAGTAATGAGCAGTTCTTC
d_call: .; v_call: TRBV6-6; clone_size: many; j_call: TRBJ1-1; cdr3_aa: CASSYRIHTEAFF; cdr3_nt: TGTGCCAGCAGTTACAGGATCCACACTGAAGCTTTCTTT
d_call: .; v_call: TRBV29-1; clone_size: many; j_call: TRBJ2-7; cdr3_aa: CSVAPRHSYEQYF; cdr3_nt: TGCAGCGTCGCTCCAAGGCACTCCTACGAGCAGTACTTC
d_call: .; v_call: TRBV7-9; clone_size: many; j_call: TRBJ2-1; cdr3_aa: CASSQAHNEQFF; cdr3_nt: TGTGCCAGCAGTCAGGCGCACAATGAGCAGTTCTTC
d_call: .; v_call: TRBV27; clone_size: few; j_call: TRBJ1-4; cdr3_aa: CASSLGQGEKLFF; cdr3_nt: TGTGCCAGCAGTTTGGGGCAGGGAGAAAAACTGTTTTTT
d_call: .; v_call: TRBV4-2; clone_size: many; j_call: TRBJ1-3; cdr3_aa: CASSQEAMGSGNTIYF; cdr3_nt: TGTGCCAGCAGCCAAGAGGCAATGGGATCTGGAAACACCATATATTTT
d_call: .; v_call: TRBV5-1; clone_size: many; j_call: TRBJ2-7; cdr3_aa: CASSKRTGEGEQYF; cdr3_nt: TGCGCCAGCAGCAAAAGGACCGGAGAGGGCGAGCAGTACTTC
d_call: TRBD1; v_call: TRBV12-3/TRBV12-4; clone_size: .; j_call: TRBJ1-4; cdr3_aa: CASSDAGTGGEKLFF; cdr3_nt: TGTGCCAGCAGCGATGCTGGGACAGGAGGTGAAAAACTGTTTTTT
d_call: .; v_call: TRBV12-3/TRBV12-4; clone_size: many; j_call: TRBJ1-2; cdr3_aa: CASSFNHGDGYTF; cdr3_nt: TGTGCCAGCAGTTTCAACCACGGAGATGGCTACACCTTC
d_call: TRBD1; v_call: TRBV20-1; clone_size: many; j_call: TRBJ1-4; cdr3_aa: CSGSTGKGQLFF; cdr3_nt: TGCAGTGGCTCGACAGGGAAGGGCCAACTGTTTTTT
d_call: TRBD2; v_call: TRBV19; clone_size: many; j_call: TRBJ2-1; cdr3_aa: CASSIDSGEYNEQFF; cdr3_nt: TGTGCCAGTAGTATAGATAGCGGGGAATACAATGAGCAGTTCTTC
d_call: .; v_call: TRBV19; clone_size: .; j_call: TRBJ1-2; cdr3_aa: CASSIDPRGLSYGYTF; cdr3_nt: TGTGCCAGTAGTATCGACCCCCGGGGCCTCTCGTATGGCTACACCTTC
d_call: TRBD1; v_call: TRBV29-1; clone_size: many; j_call: TRBJ2-2; cdr3_aa: CSLDRVSVLAGELFF; cdr3_nt: TGCAGCCTTGACAGGGTTTCAGTGCTTGCCGGGGAGCTGTTTTTT
d_call: TRBD2; v_call: TRBV4-1; clone_size: many; j_call: TRBJ2-2; cdr3_aa: CASSRTSRNTGELFF; cdr3_nt: TGCGCCAGCAGCCGGACTAGTAGAAACACCGGGGAGCTGTTTTTT
d_call: TRBD2; v_call: TRBV7-9; clone_size: few; j_call: TRBJ2-2; cdr3_aa: CASSGGLAETNTGELFF; cdr3_nt: TGTGCCAGCAGTGGGGGACTAGCGGAAACGAACACCGGGGAGCTGTTTTTT
d_call: TRBD2; v_call: TRBV11-2; clone_size: many; j_call: TRBJ2-6; cdr3_aa: CASSLRLAGESGANVLTF; cdr3_nt: TGTGCCAGCAGCTTAAGACTAGCGGGCGAGTCTGGGGCCAACGTCCTGACTTTC
d_call: .; v_call: TRBV10-3; clone_size: .; j_call: TRBJ1-1; cdr3_aa: CAISESRTEAFF; cdr3_nt: TGTGCCATCAGTGAGAGTCGCACTGAAGCTTTCTTT
d_call: TRBD1; v_call: TRBV28; clone_size: .; j_call: TRBJ2-1; cdr3_aa: CASRTTGFWGTYNEQFF; cdr3_nt: TGTGCCAGCAGAACGACAGGGTTCTGGGGGACCTACAATGAGCAGTTCTTC